This T cell receptor (beta chain) was recorded in a study of monozygotic twins with inflammatory bowel disease. Study outcomes and limitations: Data gave no support to a single strong signal or clonotype associated with IBD. Distinction of different T cell subtypes was not possible.

Regarding this clonotype: The antigen remains undetermined.

Germline values: CDR1 MGHRA, CDR2 YSYEKL. CDR3 length: 15 residues. A total RNA quantity of 3500 ng went into each TCR library. There were eight separate reactions per sample in which cDNA was made. TCRdb processed the 5' RACE reads again and assigns one entry to each CDR3 protein, with no DNA. The repertoire table contains 300,000 to 350,000 distinct CDR3 sequences. The source material was blood. This chain links TRBV4-1 with TRBJ2-7. The TCR originated in a human donor with ulcerative colitis or Crohn's disease, or a healthy co-twin of an affected twin (not recorded which). CDR3 loop: CASSQGATLSYEQYF.